These 12 T cell receptor beta chains were sequenced from one sample in a study of post-analysis software for immune sequencing data. These receptors lack a known antigen. Carried by the TCR beta cDNA libraries were unique molecular identifiers. From the PCR reads, TCRdb called clonotypes with MiXCR, one entry per CDR3 protein. The table has hundreds of thousands of distinct CDR3 sequences, about 40% seen once. Notes on the study in general: Patients had higher frequencies than controls of roughly 5 TRBV segments, including TRBV5-6, TRBV5-1 and TRBV20-1.

Specimen: blood. The receptors here all came from a girl under 10 years old with multiple sclerosis.

In its sample, this clonotype was seen a few times. The chain carries TRBV9 and TRBJ2-7; D might be TRBD1 (5 bases). The J call may be faulty, since TRBJ2-5 better matches the DNA end. The CDR3 is 15 residues long. Germline CDR1 and CDR2: SGDLS and YYNGEE. CDR3 amino acids: CASSVRSLGEETQYF. For the CDR3, the DNA is TGTGCCAGCAGCGTACGGTCTTTAGGGGAAGAGACCCAGTACTTC.

The CDR3 nucleotides read TGTGCTGGCAGCCCCCGAGGGCTAGCGAGCTACAATGAGCAGTTCTTC. This codes for CAGSPRGLASYNEQFF. The chain has TRBV16 and TRBJ2-1; TRBD2 might be the D (6 bases). The CDR3 consists of 16 residues. The V gene's germline CDR1 is KGHSY and CDR2 FQNENV.

This clonotype came up once. J is TRBJ2-4 and V is TRBV3-1; a possible D gene is TRBD2 (6 bases). Matching the DNA end better, TRBJ2-7 makes the J call doubtful. The germline V gene has CDR1 LGHDT and CDR2 YNNKEL (reference sequence). CDR3 size: 15 residues. CDR3 nucleotides: TGTGCCAGCAGCCAAGGGAGACTAGTTTTTTACGAGCAGTACTTC. Translating gives CASSQGRLVFYEQYF.

The chain is built from TRBV28 and TRBJ2-2, with a weak D call TRBD2 (6 bases). The CDR3 runs 15 residues. Trimming pared 10 bases from V and 0 bases from J, leaving 15 bases between. Per germline, CDR1 MDHEN and CDR2 SYDVKM. For the CDR3, the DNA is TGTGCCACCAACCCCGGGGGACCGAACACCGGGGAGCTGTTTTTT. It specifies CATNPGGPNTGELFF.

The chain combines TRBV12-3 or TRBV12-4 with TRBJ2-5; 11 positions agree with TRBD2. Trimming removed 3 bases from V and 4 bases from J; junction bases left unmatched: 4. This CDR3 region has 15 residues. As DNA, the CDR3 is TGTGCCAGCAGTTTTAGCGGGAGGGGGCGAGAGACCCAGTACTTC. Translated, it gives CASSFSGRGRETQYF.

The chain carries TRBV5-1 and TRBJ1-5; D may be TRBD1 (5 bases). The CDR3 is made up of 14 amino acids. Trimming left V 0 bases short and J 3 bases short, with 7 bases between. CDR1 is SGHRS, CDR2 YFSETQ, per germline. In nucleotides, the CDR3 is TGCGCCAGCAGCTTGGGACAGAACAATCAGCCCCAGCATTTT. Amino acids: CASSLGQNNQPQHF.

This clonotype has just a few counts. The rearrangement joins TRBV7-9 to TRBJ2-3; possibly TRBD1 for D (5 bases). CDR3 length: 14 residues. V was shortened by 6 bases and J by 2 bases, with 12 bases between the two germline ends. The V gene's germline CDR1 is SEHNR and CDR2 FQNEAQ (reference sequence). CDR3 sequence: CASSRKGNTDTQYF. CDR3 sequence (DNA): TGTGCCAGCAGTCGCAAGGGGAACACAGATACGCAGTATTTT. The full variable domain, in which reference TRBV7-9 and TRBJ2-3 provide the parts outside the CDR3, is DTGVSQNPRHKITKRGQNVTFRCDPISEHNRLYWYRQTLGQGPEFLTYFQNEAQLEKSRLLSDRFSAERPKGSFSTLEIQRTEQGDSAMYLCASSRKGNTDTQYFGPGTRLTVL.

The V gene is TRBV5-1, the J gene TRBJ2-7, with no clear D. The CDR3 loop spans 14 amino acids. V dropped 3 bases and J dropped 4 bases, with 14 bases sitting between them. Per germline, CDR1 SGHRS and CDR2 YFSETQ. The CDR3 DNA sequence: TGCGCCAGCAGCTGGACCTCGACAACTTACGAGCAGTACTTC. This codes for CASSWTSTTYEQYF.

The CDR3 here is CSVDETGASTEAFF. CDR3 DNA sequence: TGCAGCGTTGACGAGACAGGGGCGAGCACTGAAGCTTTCTTT. The rearrangement links TRBV29-1 to TRBJ1-1, with 8 nucleotides matching TRBD1. J was trimmed by 4 bases and V by 3 bases; bases with no gene match: 7. Germline values: CDR1 SQVTM, CDR2 ANQGSEA. The CDR3 has 14 residues.

This clonotype was seen more than once but under ten times. The germline gene is not matched at one end of the junction; a read error may be the cause. The chain joins TRBV25-1 to TRBJ2-5; tentative D call: TRBD1 (7 bases). CDR1 MGHDK and CDR2 SYGVNS come from the germline V gene. The CDR3 sequence is 14 residues long. As DNA, the CDR3 is TGTGCCGGCAGTGAGGCGGGACAGCAAGAGACCCAGTACTTT. This encodes CAGSEAGQQETQYF.

CDR3 in amino acids: CASSGRDRSTF. CDR3 DNA: TGTGCCAGCAGCGGGCGAGACAGGAGCACCTTC. The J gene is TRBJ1-2, the V gene TRBV9, with a weak D call TRBD1 (6 bases). Trimming cost V 3 bases and J 13 bases, with 13 bases left between them. CDR1 and CDR2 from the germline V gene are SGDLS and YYNGEE. This CDR3 has 11 amino acids.

This clonotype was seen more than once but under ten times. The rearrangement uses TRBV7-3 and TRBJ2-1, with D unresolved. Germline V gene data show CDR1 as SGHTA and CDR2 as FQGTGA. Trimming pared 5 bases from V and 13 bases from J, leaving 18 bases between. The CDR3 is 13 amino acids. In nucleotides, the CDR3 is TGTGCCAGCAGCGCTTTACCGACTGAAAGACAGTTCTTC. Residues: CASSALPTERQFF.